This T cell receptor (beta chain) originates from a study of blood T cell repertoires in COVID-19. Clones were sequenced by immunoSEQ multiplex PCR, and TCRdb holds only the in-frame ones, with some missing. The repertoire includes under 550,000 clones, roughly 89% of them detected once, and around 0.92% sits in the top ten. This CDR3 has 16 amino acids. V dropped 5 bases and J dropped 5; count of bases not matched to a gene: 8. The sequence derives from a man aged 18 to 29 with COVID-19, enrolled during active disease. The sequenced sample consisted of peripheral blood. J is TRBJ2-1 and V is TRBV6-7; 11 bases match TRBD2. TRBV6-7 has ORF status, its function being uncertain. The CDR3 sequence: CASSDVTTSGDNEQFF. The CDR3 DNA reads as TGTGCCAGCAGTGACGTCACGACTAGCGGGGACAATGAGCAGTTCTTC.